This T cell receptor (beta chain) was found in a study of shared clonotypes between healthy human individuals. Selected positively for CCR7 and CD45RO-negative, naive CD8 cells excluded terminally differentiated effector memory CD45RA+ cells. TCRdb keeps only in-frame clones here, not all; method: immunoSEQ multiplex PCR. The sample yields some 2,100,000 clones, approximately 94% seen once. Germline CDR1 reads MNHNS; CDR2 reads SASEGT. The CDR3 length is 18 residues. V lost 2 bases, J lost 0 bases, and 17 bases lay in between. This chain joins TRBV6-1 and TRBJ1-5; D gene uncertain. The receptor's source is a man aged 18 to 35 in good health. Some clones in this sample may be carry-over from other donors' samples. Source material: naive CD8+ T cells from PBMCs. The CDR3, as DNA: TGTGCCAGCAGTGAATTAGGTGGACGGTTTTATAGCAATCAGCCCCAGCATTTT. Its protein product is CASSELGGRFYSNQPQHF.